These 32 T cell receptor beta chains came from one sample sequenced in a study of breast tumors, draining lymph nodes, adjacent tissues. Breast cancer patients provided tissue from their axillary draining lymph nodes. In TCRdb, the multiplex PCR reads were re-called with MiXCR into one record per CDR3 protein. Found here are about 140,000 distinct CDR3 sequences, 32% of them singletons; the top ten hold less than 2.5%. The material sequenced was axillary lymph node tissue. The receptor source for this set is a female donor with breast cancer. Some clones in this sample may be carry-over from other donors' samples.

At least ten counts were recorded for this clonotype. The chain employs TRBV20-1 and TRBJ2-1; TRBD1 aligns across 9 bases. Trimming removed 2 bases from V and 7 bases from J; junction bases left unmatched: 3. The germline gives CDR1 DFQATT, CDR2 SNEGSKA (reference sequence). The CDR3 is 13 residues long. The CDR3, as DNA: TGCAGTGCTAGAAGGGACAGGGTAAATGAGCAGTTCTTC. It yields the protein CSARRDRVNEQFF.

In its sample, this clonotype was seen many times. This chain connects TRBV5-8 to TRBJ2-7; no clear D gene. The V end lost 3 bases, the J end lost 5 bases, and 9 bases lay between the germline ends. The germline CDR1 and CDR2 sequences are SGHTS and YDEGEE. CDR3 length: 12 amino acids. DNA of the CDR3: TGTGCCAGCAGCTCCCCTAGGAACGAGCAGTACGTC. This codes for CASSSPRNEQYV.

This clonotype showed up many times. The chain recombines TRBV4-1 with TRBJ2-6, with TRBD1 matching 7 bases. V trimming: 1 base; J trimming: 0 bases; junction bases outside the gene matches: 3. The CDR3 has 17 residues. Germline V gene lookup returns CDR1 MGHRA and CDR2 YSYEKL. The CDR3 protein is CASSQVGGASGANVLTF. The CDR3 DNA reads as TGCGCCAGCAGCCAAGTAGGGGGCGCCTCTGGGGCCAACGTCCTGACTTTC.

With respect to this clonotype: Mismatch with germline at one junction end may stem from a read error. This chain connects TRBV7-9 to TRBJ1-2; D remains ambiguous. This CDR3 has 13 amino acids. Germline V CDR1 and CDR2: SEHNR, FQNEAQ (reference sequence). This CDR3 reads CTSSFEQYYGYTF. The CDR3, as DNA: TGTACCAGCAGCTTCGAACAGTACTATGGCTACACCTTC.

This chain links TRBV7-2 with TRBJ1-4; TRBD1 might be the D (5 bases). The CDR3 length is 16 residues. V gave up 5 bases and J gave up 8 bases, with 21 bases separating them. From germline, CDR1 is SGHTA and CDR2 FQGNSA. The CDR3 DNA sequence: TGTGCCAGCAGCGTCCGACTAGCTAGCGGGGGGGAAAAACTGTTTTTT. Protein sequence: CASSVRLASGGEKLFF. Full variable domain (rest looked up from reference TRBV7-2 and TRBJ1-4): GAGVSQSPSNKVTEKGKDVELRCDPISGHTALYWYRQSLGQGLEFLIYFQGNSAPDKSGLPSDRFSAERTGGSVSTLTIQRTQQEDSAVYLCASSVRLASGGEKLFFGSGTQLSVL.

In this sample, this clonotype turned up many times. The chain links TRBV6-5 to TRBJ1-3; no reliable D call. Germline V gene sequence: CDR1 MNHEY, CDR2 SVGAGI. V shed 6 bases and J shed 0 bases, with 18 bases lying between them. The CDR3 runs to 17 residues. The CDR3 protein is CASSPQRIPLSGNTIYF. The CDR3, as DNA: TGTGCCAGCAGCCCACAGCGTATCCCCCTCTCTGGAAACACCATATATTTT.

In this sample, this clonotype turned up many times. A much larger clone lies a single base off, so this may be a read error. The rearrangement uses TRBV6-1 and TRBJ2-1, with 10 bases matching TRBD1. V shed 5 bases, J shed 1 base, and the junction held 2 bases outside the gene matches. The germline V gene has CDR1 MNHNS and CDR2 SASEGT. This CDR3 spans 15 amino acids. CDR3 region: CASSTGQGSYNEQFF. The CDR3 DNA sequence: TGTGCCAGCAGTACGGGACAGGGGTCCTACAATGAGCAGTTCTTC.

With regard to this clonotype: A much larger clone differs by one base, so this may be a read error. The chain links TRBV5-4 to TRBJ2-7, with 8 nucleotides matching TRBD1. This CDR3 is built from 16 residues. Germline lookup yields CDR1 SGHNT and CDR2 YYREEE (reference sequence). CDR3 loop: CAGSLPGGAGTYEQYF. In nucleotides, the CDR3 is TGTGCCGGCAGCTTGCCAGGGGGCGCGGGTACCTACGAGCAGTACTTC.

V is TRBV10-2 and J is TRBJ1-5, with no clear D. Trimming removed 8 bases at V and 3 bases at J, with 11 bases between. Germline CDR1 WSHSY, CDR2 SAAADI. This CDR3 has 13 amino acids. CDR3 nucleotides: TGCGCCAGCGGCCTACAGAACAATCAGCCCCAGCATTTT. Its translation is CASGLQNNQPQHF.

At least ten counts were recorded for this clonotype. This sequence joins TRBV7-2 and TRBJ2-5; no clear D. V was cut by 5 bases and J by 1 base, with 17 bases left in between. The germline CDR1 and CDR2 sequences are SGHTA and FQGNSA. The CDR3 is 16 amino acids. In nucleotides, the CDR3 is TGTGCCAGCAGCCGTATGGAAACAGCAATCCAAGAGACCCAGTACTTC. Translation gives CASSRMETAIQETQYF.

The CDR3 sequence is CASSLLGETQETQYF. CDR3 nucleotide sequence: TGTGCCAGCAGCTTGCTGGGTGAAACGCAAGAGACCCAGTACTTC. The J gene is TRBJ2-5, the V gene TRBV7-8, with no clear D. Germline lookup yields CDR1 SGHVS and CDR2 FQNEAQ. Trimming stripped 3 bases from V and 2 bases from J, with 13 bases between. There are 15 residues in the CDR3.

The chain recombines TRBV9 with TRBJ2-7; weak D call: TRBD1 (6 bases). V was pared by 2 bases and J by 6 bases, with 24 bases between. CDR1 SGDLS and CDR2 YYNGEE come from the germline V gene. The CDR3 loop spans 17 amino acids. Written as DNA, the CDR3 is TGTGCCAGCAGCGTGACTCGCCTGGGACATTATGGGTGCGAGCAGTACTTC. Amino acids: CASSVTRLGHYGCEQYF.

This clonotype was counted at least ten times. The chain has TRBV19 and TRBJ2-2, with TRBD2 matching 9 bases. CDR1 LNHDA and CDR2 SQIVND come from the germline V gene (reference sequence). This CDR3 comprises 15 residues. Trimming removed 5 bases from V and 5 bases from J; junction bases left unmatched: 6. The CDR3 sequence: CASSWRGGGTGELFF. DNA for the CDR3: TGTGCCAGTAGTTGGCGGGGGGGCGGAACCGGGGAGCTGTTTTTT.

With regard to this clonotype: No conserved phenylalanine or tryptophan is present at the end of the CDR3, so a read error is the likely explanation. This chain uses TRBV7-9 with TRBJ2-5, with a tentative D call TRBD2 (5 bases). Germline values: CDR1 SEHNR, CDR2 FQNEAQ (reference sequence). This CDR3 region has 14 residues. Deletions cut 0 bases from V and 7 bases from J, with 12 bases between. DNA of the CDR3: TGTGCCAGCAGCTTAGCGCAGACTGCGGGGACCCAGTACCTC. Its translation is CASSLAQTAGTQYL.

The chain couples TRBV20-1 to TRBJ1-5; D is unclear. Looked up from germline, CDR1 is DFQATT and CDR2 is SNEGSKA (reference sequence). The CDR3 is 12 residues long. V was pared by 6 bases and J by 13 bases, with 19 bases between. CDR3 bases: TGCAGTGCCGGATTCCCCAATCGGCCTCAGCATTTT. It specifies CSAGFPNRPQHF.

Comment on this clonotype: A much larger clone is a single base away; this may be a read error. V is TRBV20-1 and J is TRBJ1-2; D unclear. CDR3 length equals 14 residues. Germline V gene lookup returns CDR1 DFQATT and CDR2 SNEGSKA (reference sequence). V was cut by 3 bases and J by 7 bases, with 18 bases left in between. The CDR3 bases are TGCAGTGCTAGGGATGGGGTTGTTGGCTCTGGCTACACCTTC. This sequence encodes CSARDGVVGSGYTF.

This clonotype was seen repeatedly, ten times or more. The chain carries TRBV5-5 and TRBJ1-3; no firm D call. V lost 1 base and J 0 bases, leaving 11 bases between the germline ends. The CDR3 sequence is 16 residues long. The germline gives CDR1 SGHKS, CDR2 YYEKEE (reference sequence). This CDR3 reads CASSLQVGNSGNTIYF. CDR3 sequence (DNA): TGTGCCAGCAGCTTGCAGGTCGGGAACTCTGGAAACACCATATATTTT.

This clonotype was seen many times. The chain couples TRBV2 to TRBJ1-3, with D possibly matching TRBD1 (6 bases). CDR1 and CDR2 (germline): SNHLY, FYNNEI. V lost 8 bases, J lost 4 bases, and 12 bases lay in between. This CDR3 has 13 amino acids. The CDR3 coding sequence is TGTGCCAGCCAGACAGGTTCAGGAAACACCATATATTTT. It yields the protein CASQTGSGNTIYF. The variable domain in full, with the rest retrieved from reference TRBV2 and TRBJ1-3, is EPEVTQTPSHQVTQMGQEVILRCVPISNHLYFYWYRQILGQKVEFLVSFYNNEISEKSEIFDDQFSVERPDGSNFTLKIRSTKLEDSAMYFCASQTGSGNTIYFGEGSWLTVV.

The chain has TRBV6-6 and TRBJ2-5; 7 nucleotides match TRBD1. The junction had 5 bases not matched to a gene; V was cut back by 0 bases and J by 4 bases. The CDR3 has 15 amino acids. Germline values: CDR1 MNHNY, CDR2 SVGAGI (reference sequence). This chain's CDR3 is CASSYSGQGVETQYF. CDR3 coding DNA: TGTGCCAGCAGTTACTCTGGGCAGGGGGTAGAGACCCAGTACTTC.

This clonotype was counted many times. CDR3 amino acids: CASAADLYGYTF. In nucleotides, the CDR3 is TGCGCCAGCGCAGCAGATCTCTATGGCTACACCTTC. The chain uses TRBV5-1 and TRBJ1-2; D is undetermined. CDR1 is SGHRS, CDR2 YFSETQ, per germline. This CDR3 has 12 amino acids. Trimming cost V 7 bases and J 4 bases, with 11 bases left between them.

Ten or more counts support this clonotype. The chain recombines TRBV20-1 with TRBJ2-3; TRBD2 might be the D (5 bases). In germline, CDR1 is DFQATT, CDR2 SNEGSKA (reference sequence). Trimming removed 3 bases at V and 1 base at J, with 8 bases between. This CDR3 region has 13 residues. The CDR3, as DNA: TGCAGTGCTAGCGGGGATCGCACAGATACGCAGTATTTT. It codes for CSASGDRTDTQYF.

This clonotype was seen ten or more times. The J gene is TRBJ1-4, the V gene TRBV6-6, with D possibly being TRBD1 (6 bases). Germline V gene data show CDR1 as MNHNY and CDR2 as SVGAGI (reference sequence). The CDR3 has 15 residues. The germline V and J ends were trimmed by 6 bases and 0 bases, with 11 bases remaining between them. DNA for the CDR3: TGTGCCAGCAGCCGCGGGACAACAACTAATGAAAAACTGTTTTTT. It is translated as CASSRGTTTNEKLFF.

This chain joins TRBV5-1 and TRBJ2-3; 7 nucleotides agree with TRBD1. The CDR3 spans 15 residues. Germline CDR1 and CDR2: SGHRS and YFSETQ. Losses at the gene ends were 5 bases for V and 0 bases for J; bases not matched to a gene: 6. As DNA, the CDR3 is TGCGCCAGCAGGCCGACAGGGATGAGCACAGATACGCAGTATTTT. As protein: CASRPTGMSTDTQYF.

The V gene is TRBV6-5, the J gene TRBJ1-4, with TRBD1 identical over 9 bases. The CDR3 spans 15 residues. CDR1 is MNHEY and CDR2 is SVGAGI in the germline V gene. The junction had 9 bases not matched to a gene; V was cut back by 6 bases and J by 7 bases. CDR3: CASRQRQGGGEKLFF. The CDR3 DNA reads as TGTGCCAGCAGACAGAGACAGGGGGGAGGTGAAAAACTGTTTTTT.

Ten or more counts support this clonotype. J is TRBJ1-1 and V is TRBV15; D gene uncertain. V lost 0 bases, J lost 0 bases, and 14 bases lay in between. Germline V gives CDR1 LNHNV, CDR2 YYDKDF (reference sequence). The CDR3 is 17 residues long. The DNA for the CDR3 is TGTGCCACCAGCAGAGATCTGGAGAGGCGGTTGAACACTGAAGCTTTCTTT. Its protein product is CATSRDLERRLNTEAFF.

This clonotype was counted many times. The chain links TRBV5-1 to TRBJ2-2; 7 bases align to TRBD1. The V and J ends lost 3 bases and 4 bases, in that order; junction bases with no gene match: 9. Looked up from germline, CDR1 is SGHRS and CDR2 is YFSETQ. The CDR3 length is 16 residues. CDR3 in DNA: TGCGCCAGCAGCTCGAGGGGGACAGACAGCACCGGGGAGCTGTTTTTT. It specifies CASSSRGTDSTGELFF. The full variable domain, with the rest looked up from reference TRBV5-1 and TRBJ2-2, is KAGVTQTPRYLIKTRGQQVTLSCSPISGHRSVSWYQQTPGQGLQFLFEYFSETQRNKGNFPGRFSGRQFSNSRSEMNVSTLELGDSALYLCASSSRGTDSTGELFFGEGSRLTVL.

In this sample, this clonotype turned up many times. This chain joins TRBV6-1 and TRBJ2-7, with TRBD2 matching over 9 bases. This CDR3 comprises 14 residues. CDR1 is MNHNS, CDR2 SASEGT, per germline. J was trimmed by 1 base and V by 5 bases; bases with no gene match: 3. In DNA form, the CDR3 reads TGTGCCAGCAGTCTTCTAGCGGGGTCCTACGAGCAGTACGTC. The encoded protein is CASSLLAGSYEQYV.

This clonotype was counted ten times or more. CDR3 sequence: CSARWLAGSDEQYF. CDR3 DNA: TGCAGTGCTAGATGGCTAGCGGGGAGCGACGAGCAGTACTTC. The chain is built from TRBV20-1 and TRBJ2-7, with 9 bases fitting TRBD2. V shed 2 bases, J shed 5 bases, and the junction held 7 bases outside the gene matches. The length of the CDR3 is 14 residues. Germline V CDR1 and CDR2: DFQATT, SNEGSKA (reference sequence).

Comment on this clonotype: A much larger clone differs by one base, so this may be a read error. J is TRBJ1-2 and V is TRBV5-4, with a possible D match to TRBD1 (6 bases). The CDR3 is 14 residues long. In germline, CDR1 is SGHNT, CDR2 YYREEE (reference sequence). V lost 4 bases to trimming and J lost 4 bases, with 14 bases between them. CDR3: CASSRDNSPYGYTF. In DNA, the CDR3 is TGTGCCAGCAGCCGGGACAACTCACCCTATGGCTACACCTTC. The full variable domain, its missing parts supplied by reference TRBV5-4 and TRBJ1-2, is ETGVTQSPTHLIKTRGQQVTLRCSSQSGHNTVSWYQQALGQGPQFIFQYYREEENGRGNFPPRFSGLQFPNYSSELNVNALELDDSALYLCASSRDNSPYGYTFGSGTRLTVV.

In regard to this clonotype: Sequence at one end of the junction differs from germline and may be a read error. This rearrangement joins TRBV24-1 to TRBJ2-2; weak D call: TRBD1 (6 bases). This CDR3 is built from 16 residues. Germline V gene lookup returns CDR1 KGHDR and CDR2 SFDVKD. CDR3 coding DNA: TGTGCCACCAGTCAGACAGGACGGCAGAACGCCGGGGAGCTGTTTTTT. It translates to CATSQTGRQNAGELFF.

In its sample, this clonotype was seen many times. J is TRBJ2-1 and V is TRBV6-6; D could derive from TRBD1 or TRBD2 (5 bases each). Per the germline V gene, CDR1 is MNHNY and CDR2 is SVGAGI (reference sequence). V was cut by 2 bases and J by 5 bases, with 19 bases left in between. The CDR3 totals 17 residues. CDR3 region: CASSYGGAVQADNEQFF. The CDR3 DNA reads as TGTGCCAGCAGTTACGGGGGTGCGGTCCAGGCAGACAATGAGCAGTTCTTC.

The table lists this clonotype with many counts. V is TRBV18 and J is TRBJ2-1; D may be TRBD1 (6 bases). Trimming shortened V by 4 bases and J by 8 bases, and 9 bases separated the two germline ends. The CDR3 loop spans 12 amino acids. Germline assignment: CDR1 KGHSH and CDR2 LQKENI. The CDR3 loop reads CASSRNRDEQFF. CDR3 DNA sequence: TGTGCCAGCTCACGGAACAGGGATGAGCAGTTCTTC.